The 9 T cell receptor beta chains listed next were all sequenced from one sample in a study of Tregs in tolerant kidney transplant recipients. Sequencing used immunoSEQ multiplex PCR; TCRdb keeps in-frame clones, though not all of them. This sample's table reports 23,000 or so clones. Mixed chimerism was transient after nonmyeloablative marrow transplants from related graft donors. Source: CD4+ T cells from blood (PBMCs), taken 6 months after the transplant. These receptors all stem from a human patient who received a combined kidney and bone marrow transplant. Certain T cells may be donor cells from the graft.

As for this clone: The CDR3 end falls 3 residues outside the read, so it is completed with the germline J gene. The J gene is TRBJ1-3, the V gene TRBV2, with 8 bases matching TRBD1. The germline CDR1 and CDR2 sequences are SNHLY and FYNNEI. The CDR3 runs 16 residues. V trimming: 6 bases; J trimming: 0 bases; junction bases outside the gene matches: 7. CDR3 protein: CASSPRQGISGNTIYF. Incomplete CDR3 DNA: TGTGCCAGCAGCCCGCGACAGGGGATCTCTGGAAACACC.

About this clone itself: The read gets to within 3 residues of the CDR3 end, and the germline J gene fills in the rest. The rearrangement links TRBV5-1 to TRBJ1-2, with TRBD1 as a possible D gene (5 bases). The germline gives CDR1 SGHRS, CDR2 YFSETQ. This CDR3 comprises 16 residues. V was cut by 2 bases and J by 0 bases, with 14 bases left in between. The CDR3: CASSLTAQAPNYGYTF. CDR3 bases read: TGCGCCAGCAGCTTAACGGCACAGGCCCCTAACTATGGC.

Remarks on this clone: The read falls 3 residues short of the CDR3 end, and the missing part is taken from the germline J gene. This chain joins TRBV2 and TRBJ2-7; D ambiguous. The ends were cut back, 6 bases at V and 6 bases at J, with 15 bases in the middle. This CDR3 is built from 13 residues. The germline CDR1 and CDR2 sequences are SNHLY and FYNNEI. CDR3 in amino acids: CASSGSVGVEQYF. The DNA read from the CDR3 is TGTGCCAGCAGCGGATCGGTGGGCGTCGAG. Variable domain in full (rest from reference TRBV2 and TRBJ2-7): EPEVTQTPSHQVTQMGQEVILRCVPISNHLYFYWYRQILGQKVEFLVSFYNNEISEKSEIFDDQFSVERPDGSNFTLKIRSTKLEDSAMYFCASSGSVGVEQYFGPGTRLTVT.

About this clone: The CDR3 end is not reached by the read, which stops 3 residues before it; the germline J gene fills it in. The chain is built from TRBV7-9 and TRBJ1-1, with a weak D call TRBD1 (6 bases). The length of the CDR3 is 14 residues. Trimming stripped 5 bases from V and 0 bases from J, with 10 bases between. The germline CDR1 and CDR2 sequences are SEHNR and FQNEAQ (reference sequence). The CDR3 bases that were read are TGTGCCAGCAGCCCAGGGACAATGAACACTGAA. Its translation: CASSPGTMNTE. The complete CDR3 reads CASSPGTMNTEAFF. The whole variable domain, remainder taken from reference TRBV7-9 and TRBJ1-1, is DTGVSQNPRHKITKRGQNVTFRCDPISEHNRLYWYRQTLGQGPEFLTYFQNEAQLEKSRLLSDRFSAERPKGSFSTLEIQRTEQGDSAMYLCASSPGTMNTEAFFGQGTRLTVV.

CDR3 sequence reads: CSAAQGEAFF. Partial CDR3 DNA: TGCAGTGCCGCACAGGGGGAA. The V and J genes are TRBV20-1 and TRBJ1-1, with 7 positions matching TRBD1. Coverage ceases 3 residues before the CDR3 finishes, and the germline J gene fills in the end. The length of the CDR3 is 10 residues. Germline assignment: CDR1 DFQATT and CDR2 SNEGSKA (reference sequence).

Worth noting for this clone: The read halts 3 residues ahead of the CDR3 end, with the missing end drawn from the germline J gene. The genes are TRBV19 and TRBJ1-4; D gene uncertain. From germline, CDR1 is LNHDA and CDR2 SQIVND (reference sequence). This CDR3 has 13 amino acids. Trimming left V 10 bases short and J 6 bases short, with 15 bases between. The CDR3 is CAMRELRDEKLFF. CDR3 DNA, as far as it was read: TGTGCCATGCGGGAGCTCCGGGATGAAAAA.

As for this clone: The read terminates 3 residues ahead of where the CDR3 ends, so the germline J gene completes it. This sequence joins TRBV11-2 and TRBJ2-7; 11 bases map to TRBD2. The germline V gene encodes CDR1 SGHAT and CDR2 FQNNGV. The CDR3 contains 14 residues. J gave up 5 bases and V 3 bases, and 3 bases lay outside the gene matches. CDR3: CASSFTSGRNEQYF. CDR3 DNA, as far as it was read: TGTGCCAGCAGCTTCACTAGCGGGAGAAACGAG.

As concerns this clone: The read is 3 residues too short to cover the CDR3 end, so that end is filled in from the germline J gene. The rearrangement joins TRBV20-1 to TRBJ1-5; perhaps TRBD1 as D (6 bases). Trimming left V 4 bases short and J 7 bases short, with 14 bases between. Germline CDR1 and CDR2: DFQATT and SNEGSKA (reference sequence). This CDR3 has 13 residues. The CDR3 spells CSAITGHTQPQHF. The sequenced part of the CDR3 DNA is TGCAGTGCTATAACAGGGCATACCCAGCCC.

Points on this clone: The DNA ends 3 residues before the CDR3 does, and the rest of the CDR3 is filled in from the germline J gene. The V call is TRBV5-6, the J call TRBJ1-5; D is possibly TRBD1 (6 bases). CDR3 length equals 13 residues. The V and J ends lost 0 bases and 7 bases respectively, with 8 bases between them. In germline, CDR1 is SGHDT, CDR2 YYEEEE. The DNA read from the CDR3 is TGTGCCAGCAGCTTGGCAGGGGTACAGCCC. Translated, it gives CASSLAGVQP. The entire CDR3 protein reads CASSLAGVQPQHF.